These T cell receptor beta chains were read from a single sample in a study of T-cell reconstitution after alpha-beta-depleted transplantation in children. TCRdb ran MiXCR on the PCR reads and lists one entry per CDR3 protein. The table records around 400,000 distinct CDR3 sequences, approximately 11% of them present only once. Here the sequenced sample was PBMCs from the stem cell graft donor, taken from the stem cell graft. The receptors were sampled from a human donor who donated a stem cell graft to a child with acute myeloid leukemia. The CDR3 runs from the conserved cysteine through the conserved F or W. The order of the fields is J gene, clone size, V gene, D gene, CDR3 DNA, CDR3 protein. A D gene is named only where the DNA matches it firmly. Clone sizes are given selectively: once, few, many, or a class where the clone is expanded.

J: TRBJ2-7
size: few
V: TRBV6-1
D: -
DNA: TGTGCCAGCAGTGTAGAAAACTCCTACGAGCAGTACTTC
CDR3: CASSVENSYEQYF

J: TRBJ2-3
size: few
V: TRBV6-5
D: -
DNA: TGTGCCAGCAGTTATGGCGGGCCAGATACGCAGTATTTT
CDR3: CASSYGGPDTQYF

J: TRBJ2-3
size: -
V: TRBV11-1
D: -
DNA: TGTGCCAGCAGCTTGGGTGGGGATGTGGATACGCAGTATTTT
CDR3: CASSLGGDVDTQYF

J: TRBJ2-5
size: many
V: TRBV29-1
D: TRBD1
DNA: TGCAGCGTCTGGACAGGGGAGACCCAGTACTTC
CDR3: CSVWTGETQYF

J: TRBJ1-2
size: few
V: TRBV20-1
D: TRBD1
DNA: TGCAGTGCTAGGAGGGACAGGGATCACTATGGCTACACCTTC
CDR3: CSARRDRDHYGYTF

J: TRBJ1-1
size: many
V: TRBV5-1
D: -
DNA: TGCGCCAGCAGCGAAACAGGGAACACTGAAGCTTTCTTT
CDR3: CASSETGNTEAFF

J: TRBJ1-1
size: few
V: TRBV9
D: -
DNA: TGTGCCAGCAGCGCCCTAGATCTACAGACGAACACTGAAGCTTTCTTT
CDR3: CASSALDLQTNTEAFF

J: TRBJ2-1
size: few
V: TRBV7-8
D: TRBD1
DNA: TGTGCCAGCGCTTCGGGACAGTCCCTCAATGAGCAGTTCTTC
CDR3: CASASGQSLNEQFF

J: TRBJ1-1
size: -
V: TRBV20-1
D: -
DNA: TGCAGTGCTAGAGACCCATGGGGGGTCTCGAACACTGAAGCTTTCTTT
CDR3: CSARDPWGVSNTEAFF

J: TRBJ2-3
size: -
V: TRBV29-1
D: -
DNA: TGCAGCGTTGAAGAAGCAGGAGGCGCAGATACGCAGTATTTT
CDR3: CSVEEAGGADTQYF

J: TRBJ2-1
size: -
V: TRBV29-1
D: TRBD2
DNA: TGCAGCGTTGCCCTAGCGGCCAACTACAATGAGCAGTTCTTC
CDR3: CSVALAANYNEQFF

J: TRBJ2-7
size: -
V: TRBV7-6
D: TRBD1
DNA: TGTGCCAGCAGCTTATTTCCCGGGACAGGGGTCGACGAGCAGTACTTC
CDR3: CASSLFPGTGVDEQYF

J: TRBJ2-1
size: few
V: TRBV7-9
D: TRBD2
DNA: TGTGCCAGCAGCCCTTCTAGCGGGGGGTCTCCGAATGAGCAGTTCTTC
CDR3: CASSPSSGGSPNEQFF

J: TRBJ2-5
size: few
V: TRBV7-6
D: TRBD1
DNA: TGTGCCAGCAGCCAGGGACAGGGGGCGGGAGAGACCCAGTACTTC
CDR3: CASSQGQGAGETQYF

J: TRBJ2-5
size: many
V: TRBV4-3
D: TRBD2
DNA: TGCGCCAGCAGCCAAGAGGCGGGAGGGGTCAAAGAGACCCAGTACTTC
CDR3: CASSQEAGGVKETQYF

J: TRBJ2-3
size: few
V: TRBV7-8
D: -
DNA: TGTGCCAGCAGCTTAGGGGAGGTAGCAGATACGCAGTATTTT
CDR3: CASSLGEVADTQYF

J: TRBJ2-2
size: -
V: TRBV9
D: TRBD1
DNA: TGTGCCAGCACCCGGGCAGGGGGCCCGAACACCGGGGAGCTGTTTTTT
CDR3: CASTRAGGPNTGELFF

J: TRBJ2-7
size: few
V: TRBV2
D: -
DNA: TGTGCCAGCAGTGATGGTGTGACCTACGAGCAGTACTTC
CDR3: CASSDGVTYEQYF

J: TRBJ2-7
size: few
V: TRBV12-3/TRBV12-4
D: TRBD1
DNA: TGTGCCAGCAGTTTTGGACAGGGCCCGATCGAGCAGTACTTC
CDR3: CASSFGQGPIEQYF

J: TRBJ2-3
size: many
V: TRBV4-3
D: TRBD2
DNA: TGCGCCAGCAGCCAAGATATGTCGGGAGGGCCCCCAGATACGCAGTATTTT
CDR3: CASSQDMSGGPPDTQYF

J: TRBJ2-2
size: -
V: TRBV5-6
D: TRBD2
DNA: TGTGCCAGCAGCTTGGCCCCAGCGGGGGCGAACACCGGGGAGCTGTTTTTT
CDR3: CASSLAPAGANTGELFF

J: TRBJ1-1
size: few
V: TRBV29-1
D: -
DNA: TGCAGCGGCGGAGGGAGCACTGAAGCTTTCTTT
CDR3: CSGGGSTEAFF

J: TRBJ2-3
size: -
V: TRBV30
D: -
DNA: TGTGCCTTGCTGACTAGGCCGGGAGATACGCAGTATTTT
CDR3: CALLTRPGDTQYF

J: TRBJ2-7
size: many
V: TRBV20-1
D: -
DNA: TGCAGTGCTGGAAGGGACCTCTACGAGCAGTACTTC
CDR3: CSAGRDLYEQYF

J: TRBJ2-3
size: few
V: TRBV20-1
D: -
DNA: TGCAGTGCTAGAGAGATTAGTTTGGCAGATACGCAGTATTTT
CDR3: CSAREISLADTQYF

J: TRBJ1-3
size: -
V: TRBV29-1
D: -
DNA: TGCAGCGTTGAGGATGACACCATATATTTT
CDR3: CSVEDDTIYF

J: TRBJ1-2
size: -
V: TRBV5-1
D: -
DNA: TGCGCCAGCACCTCGGGATGGGCCCCAGCTGGCAATGGCTACACCTTC
CDR3: CASTSGWAPAGNGYTF

J: TRBJ2-2
size: few
V: TRBV5-1
D: TRBD1
DNA: TGCGCCAGCAGCCCCTGGACAGGGGGCCCGAACACCGGGGAGCTGTTTTTT
CDR3: CASSPWTGGPNTGELFF

J: TRBJ2-7
size: -
V: TRBV2
D: TRBD2
DNA: TGTACCAGCAGTCCGATGGGGGAGGCGGGAGGGACCGCCTACGAGCAGTACTTC
CDR3: CTSSPMGEAGGTAYEQYF

J: TRBJ2-1
size: -
V: TRBV7-2
D: TRBD1
DNA: TGTGCCAGCAGCAATAGACAGGGGGGAACCTACAATGAGCAGTTCTTC
CDR3: CASSNRQGGTYNEQFF

J: TRBJ2-2
size: few
V: TRBV2
D: -
DNA: TGTGCCAGCAGTGTCCGACTAGGGGGAAACACCGGGGAGCTGTTTTTT
CDR3: CASSVRLGGNTGELFF

J: TRBJ1-5
size: many
V: TRBV7-2
D: -
DNA: TGTGCCAGCAGCCCACATGACGGTCAGCCCCAGCATTTT
CDR3: CASSPHDGQPQHF

J: TRBJ2-1
size: -
V: TRBV12-3/TRBV12-4
D: TRBD2
DNA: TGTGCCAGCAGCCGGGCTAGCGGGAGCTCCTACAATGAGCAGTTCTTC
CDR3: CASSRASGSSYNEQFF

J: TRBJ2-4
size: many
V: TRBV20-1
D: TRBD2
DNA: TGCAGTGCTAGAGCCCCAGCGGGGTTCAAAAACATTCAGTACTTC
CDR3: CSARAPAGFKNIQYF

J: TRBJ2-5
size: few
V: TRBV3-1
D: -
DNA: TGTGCCAGCAGCCCCCGAGGCAGGGCTGGGGAGACCCAGTACTTC
CDR3: CASSPRGRAGETQYF

J: TRBJ1-2
size: many
V: TRBV5-6
D: -
DNA: TGTGCCAGCAGCGATACAGGCTTTCTCGGCTATGGCTACACCTTC
CDR3: CASSDTGFLGYGYTF

J: TRBJ2-5
size: -
V: TRBV29-1
D: -
DNA: TGCAGCGTTGAGTGGCAGCAAGAGACCCAGTACTTC
CDR3: CSVEWQQETQYF

J: TRBJ1-2
size: many
V: TRBV9
D: -
DNA: TGTGCCAGCAGCGTAGCCCCCGAGGGCGGAGTGGAAGGCTACACCTTC
CDR3: CASSVAPEGGVEGYTF

J: TRBJ1-2
size: few
V: TRBV10-3
D: -
DNA: TGTGCCATCAGTGAGGCGACAGCTAACTATGGCTACACCTTC
CDR3: CAISEATANYGYTF

J: TRBJ1-4
size: few
V: TRBV5-8
D: -
DNA: TGTGCCAGCAGCCCGGGGCCGGTCCATACTAATGAAAAACTGTTTTTT
CDR3: CASSPGPVHTNEKLFF

J: TRBJ1-4
size: many
V: TRBV6-1
D: TRBD1
DNA: TGTGCCAGCAGAGAAAGACAGGGGGCAGCTGAAAAACTGTTTTTT
CDR3: CASRERQGAAEKLFF